The 23 T cell receptor beta chains below come from one sample, sequenced in a study of graft-versus-host responses after intestinal transplantation. The method was immunoSEQ multiplex PCR; TCRdb's version includes in-frame clones alone and lacks a portion of them. The table includes 100,000 to 130,000 clones, roughly 90% detected once. What these receptors recognize is not known. The source was unstimulated CD4+ T cells sorted from spleen or lymph node cells, collected before transplant. These receptors were taken from a human donor who was the organ donor for an intestinal transplant.

CDR3 protein: CASSLVLAGGPDEQFF. The CDR3 nucleotides read TGTGCCAGCAGCTTAGTATTAGCGGGAGGGCCGGATGAGCAGTTCTTC. The chain uses TRBV7-6 and TRBJ2-1, with TRBD2 identical over 11 bases. V lost 1 base, J lost 8 bases, and 7 bases stayed unmatched. The CDR3 sequence is 16 residues long. Per the germline V gene, CDR1 is SGHVS and CDR2 is FNYEAQ. The whole variable domain, remainder taken from reference TRBV7-6 and TRBJ2-1, is GAGVSQSPRYKVTKRGQDVALRCDPISGHVSLYWYRQALGQGPEFLTYFNYEAQQDKSGLPNDRFSAERPEGSISTLTIQRTEQRDSAMYRCASSLVLAGGPDEQFFGPGTRLTVL.

The chain joins TRBV5-1 to TRBJ1-1, with D hard to call. Trimming pared 4 bases from V and 1 base from J, leaving 8 bases between. The CDR3 is 13 residues long. Per the germline V gene, CDR1 is SGHRS and CDR2 is YFSETQ. The CDR3 protein is CASSMDRNTEAFF. CDR3 nucleotides: TGCGCCAGCAGCATGGACCGGAACACTGAAGCTTTCTTT.

The genes are TRBV7-3 and TRBJ2-5, with D perhaps TRBD1 (7 bases). The CDR3 spans 16 residues. Trimming removed 2 bases at V and 4 bases at J, with 17 bases between. The germline V gene has CDR1 SGHTA and CDR2 FQGTGA. The CDR3 is CASSLYGQGGGETQYF. The CDR3 coding sequence is TGTGCCAGCAGCTTATACGGCCAGGGGGGAGGAGAGACCCAGTACTTC.

This rearrangement joins TRBV6-1 to TRBJ2-5, with TRBD1 matching 10 bases. With V trimmed by 6 bases and J by 6 bases, 4 bases remained unmatched. Germline CDR1 MNHNS, CDR2 SASEGT. The CDR3 has 13 residues. CDR3 region: CASRDRGWKTQYF. CDR3 DNA sequence: TGTGCCAGCAGGGACAGGGGGTGGAAGACCCAGTACTTC.

The rearrangement links TRBV5-6 to TRBJ1-3; D uncertain. Germline loops: CDR1 SGHDT, CDR2 YYEEEE. The CDR3 contains 15 residues. V was trimmed by 1 base and J by 0 bases, leaving 8 bases between them. The CDR3 loop reads CASSLLSSSGNTIYF. DNA for the CDR3: TGTGCCAGCAGCTTGCTTTCAAGCTCTGGAAACACCATATATTTT.

This chain connects TRBV9 to TRBJ1-1; possible D gene TRBD1, 6 bases. Germline loops: CDR1 SGDLS, CDR2 YYNGEE. This CDR3 has 13 amino acids. Trimming removed 0 bases at V and 7 bases at J, with 10 bases between. CDR3 DNA sequence: TGTGCCAGCAGCGTAGGTGGGGGCAATGAAGCTTTCTTT. Its translation is CASSVGGGNEAFF.

The chain uses TRBV9 and TRBJ2-3, with 8 nucleotides matching TRBD2. Germline values: CDR1 SGDLS, CDR2 YYNGEE. V dropped 0 bases and J dropped 4; count of bases not matched to a gene: 4. CDR3 length: 15 residues. The CDR3 loop reads CASSVVAGGADTQYF. For the CDR3, the DNA is TGTGCCAGCAGCGTAGTTGCCGGGGGGGCAGATACGCAGTATTTT. Drawing the rest from reference TRBV9 and TRBJ2-3, the complete variable domain is DSGVTQTPKHLITATGQRVTLRCSPRSGDLSVYWYQQSLDQGLQFLIQYYNGEERAKGNILERFSAQQFPDLHSELNLSSLELGDSALYFCASSVVAGGADTQYFGPGTRLTVL.

The chain employs TRBV5-8 and TRBJ1-6; D is unresolved. V shed 6 bases and J shed 7 bases, with 11 bases lying between them. The germline V gene has CDR1 SGHTS and CDR2 YDEGEE. CDR3 length equals 13 residues. CDR3 residues: CASTRTGNSPLHF. Here the CDR3 DNA reads TGTGCCAGCACCCGGACGGGAAATTCACCCCTCCACTTT.

This clone was seen only once. V usage is TRBV27 and J usage is TRBJ1-2, with D unresolved. The CDR3 runs 13 residues. The V gene lost 3 bases and the J gene lost 4 bases, with 9 bases spanning the gap. The germline V gene has CDR1 MNHEY and CDR2 SMNVEV (reference sequence). CDR3 nucleotides: TGTGCCAGCAGTTTTCGAGGAAGCTATGGCTACACCTTC. Translated: CASSFRGSYGYTF.

The chain has TRBV5-1 and TRBJ2-2; D is ambiguous. The CDR3 extends over 14 amino acids. Trimming took 1 base from V and 5 from J, leaving 9 bases between them. Looked up from germline, CDR1 is SGHRS and CDR2 is YFSETQ. The CDR3 protein is CASSLLVQTGELFF. The CDR3 nucleotides read TGCGCCAGCAGCTTGTTGGTTCAGACCGGGGAGCTGTTTTTT.

This rearrangement joins TRBV10-3 to TRBJ1-2, with D hard to call. CDR3 length equals 11 residues. The ends were cut back, 8 bases at V and 2 bases at J, with 6 bases in the middle. Looked up from germline, CDR1 is ENHRY and CDR2 is SYGVKD. The CDR3 reads CAIGGNYGYTF. In DNA form, the CDR3 reads TGTGCCATCGGCGGAAACTATGGCTACACCTTC.

This rearrangement joins TRBV18 to TRBJ2-2; D gene unclear. This CDR3 spans 15 amino acids. With 6 bases removed from V and 4 bases from J, the gap between germline ends came to 15 bases. Germline CDR1 is KGHSH and CDR2 is LQKENI. The CDR3 loop is CASSESQPRTGELFF. Written as DNA, the CDR3 is TGTGCCAGCTCCGAGAGCCAGCCGCGCACCGGGGAGCTGTTTTTT.

This chain connects TRBV11-2 to TRBJ2-5; TRBD1 matches 8 bases. The CDR3 totals 14 residues. Germline lookup yields CDR1 SGHAT and CDR2 FQNNGV. The ends lost 4 bases at V and 5 bases at J; junction bases unmatched: 6. The CDR3: CASSSWTGKETQYF. In DNA form, the CDR3 reads TGTGCCAGCAGCTCCTGGACAGGGAAGGAGACCCAGTACTTC.

This chain connects TRBV6-5 to TRBJ1-5; no reliable D call. This CDR3 comprises 13 residues. CDR1 and CDR2 from the germline V gene are MNHEY and SVGAGI. V was trimmed by 8 bases and J by 1 base, leaving 9 bases between them. CDR3 loop: CASAPWSNQPQHF. The CDR3 bases are TGTGCCAGCGCGCCCTGGAGCAATCAGCCCCAGCATTTT.

The chain carries TRBV6-9 and TRBJ2-5; the D gene is possibly TRBD2 (6 bases). CDR1 and CDR2 (germline): MNHGY, SVAAGI. With 5 bases removed from V and 5 bases from J, the gap between germline ends came to 18 bases. This CDR3 is built from 15 residues. DNA for the CDR3: TGTGCCAGCAGTGGGACGGCGGGACTGGTGGAGACCCAGTACTTC. Translating gives CASSGTAGLVETQYF.

The chain recombines TRBV6-1 with TRBJ2-4; D is perhaps TRBD2 (5 bases). The CDR3 length is 14 residues. The V end was cut by 8 bases, the J end by 8 bases, with 19 bases between. Germline lookup yields CDR1 MNHNS and CDR2 SASEGT. CDR3 sequence: CASRIGGSTYIQYF. CDR3 in DNA: TGTGCCAGCCGGATTGGAGGCAGTACGTACATTCAGTACTTC.

The chain uses TRBV18 and TRBJ2-5; D unclear. Germline values: CDR1 KGHSH, CDR2 LQKENI. The ends were cut back, 4 bases at V and 0 bases at J, with 12 bases in the middle. The CDR3 length is 15 residues. CDR3 protein: CASSQGTWNQETQYF. CDR3 DNA: TGTGCCAGCTCACAGGGAACTTGGAACCAAGAGACCCAGTACTTC.

The gene calls are TRBV5-1 and TRBJ1-2, with D unclear. The CDR3 has 13 amino acids. Trimming pared 4 bases from V and 2 bases from J, leaving 9 bases between. Germline V gene lookup returns CDR1 SGHRS and CDR2 YFSETQ. The CDR3 spells CASSEDGNYGYTF. In DNA, the CDR3 is TGCGCCAGCAGCGAGGACGGGAACTATGGCTACACCTTC.

This rearrangement joins TRBV10-3 to TRBJ1-2; 7 bases map to TRBD1. The CDR3 contains 14 residues. With V trimmed by 0 bases and J by 3 bases, 1 base remained unmatched. CDR1 and CDR2 (germline): ENHRY, SYGVKD. CDR3 residues: CAISESQGDYGYTF. As DNA, the CDR3 is TGTGCCATCAGTGAGTCCCAGGGGGACTATGGCTACACCTTC.

The chain is built from TRBV2 and TRBJ1-2, with a weak D call TRBD1 (6 bases). There are 13 residues in the CDR3. The V end lost 7 bases, the J end lost 5 bases, and 14 bases lay between the germline ends. The V gene's germline CDR1 is SNHLY and CDR2 FYNNEI. The CDR3 region is CASKEGGGYGYTF. The DNA of the CDR3 is TGTGCCAGCAAGGAGGGAGGGGGATATGGCTACACCTTC.

This chain links TRBV19 with TRBJ1-3; TRBD1 is a possible D gene (5 bases). The CDR3 spans 16 residues. The V and J ends lost 6 bases and 3 bases respectively, with 18 bases between them. Germline V gene lookup returns CDR1 LNHDA and CDR2 SQIVND (reference sequence). The CDR3 DNA is TGTGCCAGTAGAGGAGGGGCAGGGTCCTATGGAAACACCATATATTTT. Translated, it gives CASRGGAGSYGNTIYF.

The rearrangement joins TRBV7-9 to TRBJ2-1, with 10 bases aligning to TRBD2. Germline V lookup: CDR1 SEHNR, CDR2 FQNEAQ (reference sequence). This CDR3 comprises 16 residues. V dropped 5 bases and J dropped 4; count of bases not matched to a gene: 8. In DNA, the CDR3 is TGTGCCAGCAGCCTATCAAGAGCGGGAGGGTACAATGAGCAGTTCTTC. Translation gives CASSLSRAGGYNEQFF.

The V and J genes are TRBV19 and TRBJ1-2; TRBD1 might be the D (5 bases). Trimming removed 6 bases at V and 7 bases at J, with 15 bases between. The CDR3 sequence is 13 residues long. The germline CDR1 and CDR2 sequences are LNHDA and SQIVND (reference sequence). DNA for the CDR3: TGTGCCAGTAGGAGGCCTGGAGGGGTTGGCTACACCTTC. It codes for CASRRPGGVGYTF.